The rows below give T cell receptor beta chains drawn from one sample of a study of T cell responses to AZD1222 COVID-19 vaccine. Libraries were prepared by immunoSEQ multiplex PCR; TCRdb keeps only in-frame clonotypes and omits some of them. The sample contains 200,000 to 250,000 clones, 85% to 95% of which appear only once. The starting material was peripheral blood, obtained on day 0 of MenACWY control vaccination. The receptors here all came from an adult in good health. Both conserved end residues are part of each CDR3. D genes are given only for firm matches. For some rows the clone size is stated as once, few or many, or as a class when expanded; others skip it.

CDR3nt,CDR3aa,j_gene,v_gene,abundance,d_gene
TGTGCCACAGGTTATGGGGACACTGAAGCTTTCTTT,CATGYGDTEAFF,TRBJ1-1,TRBV25-1,NA,NA
TGTGCCTGGAGTCCGGACCATGACGGGGGCTACACCTTC,CAWSPDHDGGYTF,TRBJ1-2,TRBV30,NA,NA
TGTGCCAGTACCTCCGGTGATCAGCCCCAGCATTTT,CASTSGDQPQHF,TRBJ1-5,TRBV19,NA,NA
TGTGCCAGCAGTAAGACAGGTCAGGACCAGCCCCAGCATTTT,CASSKTGQDQPQHF,TRBJ1-5,TRBV7-9,NA,NA
TGCGCCAGCAGCCCAGGGACAGGGGTCGGGGGCTACACCTTC,CASSPGTGVGGYTF,TRBJ1-2,TRBV5-1,NA,TRBD1
TGTGCCATCAGTGGTAGAGGAGGGGAGACAGATACGCAGTATTTT,CAISGRGGETDTQYF,TRBJ2-3,TRBV10-3,once,NA
TGTGCCAGCTCACCTAGGGGACAGGGGGCGTACGATGAGCAGTTCTTC,CASSPRGQGAYDEQFF,TRBJ2-1,TRBV18,once,TRBD1
TGCGCCAGCAGCTTGGCCGAGGGAGGCAGGGGTGAATCACCCCTCCACTTT,CASSLAEGGRGESPLHF,TRBJ1-6,TRBV5-1,NA,NA
TGTGCCAGCAGCCCGGGACAGGGGGCGATAAAGTGGAGTAACTATGGCTACACCTTC,CASSPGQGAIKWSNYGYTF,TRBJ1-2,TRBV5-4,NA,TRBD1
TGTGCCAGCAGTGAACTCGGGCGTCCCAATCAGCCCCAGCATTTT,CASSELGRPNQPQHF,TRBJ1-5,TRBV6-1,NA,NA
TGTGCCTGGAGTAGCGGGAGCTCCTATAATTCACCCCTCCACTTT,CAWSSGSSYNSPLHF,TRBJ1-6,TRBV30,once,NA
TGTGCCAGCAGTAGACACCAAGAGACCCAGTACTTC,CASSRHQETQYF,TRBJ2-5,TRBV12-3/TRBV12-4,NA,NA
TGTGCCAGTAGTATAGAGGCTCAGGGGGCGCTCGGTGCCGCTGAAGCTTTCTTT,CASSIEAQGALGAAEAFF,TRBJ1-1,TRBV19,NA,TRBD1
TGTGCCAGCATCCCGGGGGACTCTGGAAACACCATATATTTT,CASIPGDSGNTIYF,TRBJ1-3,TRBV2,NA,NA
TGTGCCAGCAGTTTATTACAGGGGTTAGGGAGTCAGCCCCAGCATTTT,CASSLLQGLGSQPQHF,TRBJ1-5,TRBV28,once,TRBD1
TGTGCCAGCAGTTACACCGACCGGGGTGGCACAGATACGCAGTATTTT,CASSYTDRGGTDTQYF,TRBJ2-3,TRBV6-2/TRBV6-3,once,NA
TGTGCCTGGAGCCGGGGTACAGGGACGGGTGAAAAACTGTTTTTT,CAWSRGTGTGEKLFF,TRBJ1-4,TRBV30,NA,NA
TGTGCCAGCAGCCCCCAAACGGCCAGAACCGGGGAGCTGTTTTTT,CASSPQTARTGELFF,TRBJ2-2,TRBV9,NA,NA
TGTGCCAGCACTATAAGGGGGATCGGGACAGGGGGCCCCGAGCAGTACTTC,CASTIRGIGTGGPEQYF,TRBJ2-7,TRBV7-8,many,TRBD1
TGTGCCAGCTCACCCTTTATTTTGGGACAGGGGGATTCACCCCTCCACTTT,CASSPFILGQGDSPLHF,TRBJ1-6,TRBV18,NA,TRBD1
TGTGCCAGCAGCGGCTGGAGGGGGGGACAGGCCTATGGCTACACCTTC,CASSGWRGGQAYGYTF,TRBJ1-2,TRBV9,NA,TRBD1
TGTGCCACCAGCAGAGTACGACCGGGGGCTGAAACTGAAGCTTTCTTT,CATSRVRPGAETEAFF,TRBJ1-1,TRBV15,NA,NA
TGTGCCAGCAGTTTATTGCTAGGAGGGGAAGCTTTCTTT,CASSLLLGGEAFF,TRBJ1-1,TRBV12-3/TRBV12-4,NA,NA
TGTGCCAGCAGTCAAGAGGCCCCCACTGAAGCTTTCTTT,CASSQEAPTEAFF,TRBJ1-1,TRBV28,few,NA
TGTGCCAGCAGCTCCGGACAGGGAAGGGGCTTATGGGGCTACACCTTC,CASSSGQGRGLWGYTF,TRBJ1-2,TRBV5-4,NA,TRBD1
TGTGCCAGCAGCCCCCTCCAAGCGGGGGCCTACAATGAGCAGTTCTTC,CASSPLQAGAYNEQFF,TRBJ2-1,TRBV6-4,NA,TRBD2